The 14 T cell receptor beta chains below all came from one sample that was sequenced in a study of cytomegalovirus exposure and HLA in healthy donors. The protocol was immunoSEQ multiplex PCR, while the TCRdb copy is restricted to in-frame clones and leaves out a portion. This table has under 250,000 clones, around four fifths appearing once. The sequencing input was PBMCs. The source of these receptors is a woman aged 18-29 years in good health and CMV-seronegative.

The V call is TRBV11-2, the J call TRBJ2-7; D gene ambiguous. This CDR3 has 12 residues. Between the trimmed V and J ends, which lost 5 bases and 4 bases, there was a span of 9 bases. Germline assignment: CDR1 SGHAT and CDR2 FQNNGV. This CDR3 is CASSARTYEQYF. CDR3 DNA: TGTGCCAGCAGCGCCCGAACGTACGAGCAGTACTTC.

The chain recombines TRBV7-6 with TRBJ1-4; D is ambiguous. V shed 1 base and J shed 5 bases, with 5 bases lying between them. Germline V gene lookup returns CDR1 SGHVS and CDR2 FNYEAQ. The CDR3 runs 13 residues. The CDR3 loop is CASSLVGNEKLFF. The CDR3 nucleotides are TGTGCCAGCAGCTTAGTAGGGAATGAAAAACTGTTTTTT. The whole variable domain, remainder taken from reference TRBV7-6 and TRBJ1-4, is GAGVSQSPRYKVTKRGQDVALRCDPISGHVSLYWYRQALGQGPEFLTYFNYEAQQDKSGLPNDRFSAERPEGSISTLTIQRTEQRDSAMYRCASSLVGNEKLFFGSGTQLSVL.

The J gene is TRBJ2-7, the V gene TRBV2; D ambiguous. The CDR3 covers 14 residues. Germline V gene data show CDR1 as SNHLY and CDR2 as FYNNEI. The V end lost 6 bases, the J end lost 7 bases, and 19 bases lay between the germline ends. As DNA, the CDR3 is TGTGCCAGCAGAGCACCGGGTGGAGAACTGGAGCAGTACTTC. Translating gives CASRAPGGELEQYF.

J is TRBJ2-2 and V is TRBV7-9, with D possibly being TRBD1 (6 bases). V was trimmed by 4 bases and J by 0 bases, leaving 9 bases between them. Germline V gene data show CDR1 as SEHNR and CDR2 as FQNEAQ (reference sequence). The CDR3 runs 15 residues. CDR3 DNA sequence: TGTGCCAGCAGCTATACAGGGCCGAACACCGGGGAGCTGTTTTTT. It specifies CASSYTGPNTGELFF.

This clone showed up just a few times. The rearrangement joins TRBV10-3 to TRBJ2-7; 7 bases are shared with TRBD1. The ends lost 4 bases at V and 3 bases at J; junction bases unmatched: 6. Per the germline V gene, CDR1 is ENHRY and CDR2 is SYGVKD. The CDR3 contains 14 residues. The CDR3 loop reads CAISGDRDHYEQYF. The CDR3 DNA reads TGTGCCATCAGTGGCGACAGGGACCACTACGAGCAGTACTTC.

DNA of the CDR3: TGTGCCAGCAGCTTAGTTCTGGGCACCGGGGAGCTGTTTTTT. This codes for CASSLVLGTGELFF. The chain couples TRBV7-2 to TRBJ2-2; D call uncertain. CDR1 SGHTA and CDR2 FQGNSA come from the germline V gene. The CDR3 runs to 14 residues. The V and J ends lost 1 base and 4 bases respectively, with 7 bases between them.

In its sample, this clone was seen once. The rearrangement links TRBV7-9 to TRBJ1-1; D is unresolved. The CDR3 has 11 amino acids. Germline CDR1 SEHNR, CDR2 FQNEAQ (reference sequence). V lost 8 bases and J lost 4, with 8 bases in between. The CDR3 DNA reads TGTGCCAGCGACGAGGGCACTGAAGCTTTCTTT. Translated, it gives CASDEGTEAFF.

The DNA of the CDR3 is TGTGCCAGCCAACCCCCCGGAAGGGCAGATACGCAGTATTTT. Amino acids: CASQPPGRADTQYF. This rearrangement joins TRBV27 to TRBJ2-3, with D uncertain. Per the germline V gene, CDR1 is MNHEY and CDR2 is SMNVEV (reference sequence). Trimming left V 8 bases short and J 4 bases short, with 16 bases between. There are 14 residues in the CDR3.

The V and J genes are TRBV28 and TRBJ1-2, with D perhaps TRBD1 (5 bases). Germline CDR1 and CDR2: MDHEN and SYDVKM. The CDR3 spans 16 residues. V lost 2 bases, J lost 7 bases, and 20 bases lay in between. CDR3 sequence: CASSLAPFGGVGGYTF. The CDR3 nucleotides read TGTGCCAGCAGTTTAGCCCCCTTCGGGGGAGTAGGTGGCTACACCTTC.

CDR3 bases: TGCGCCAGCAGCGAGGGACTAGCGGGAGATTATGAGCAGTTCTTC. It translates to CASSEGLAGDYEQFF. This chain connects TRBV5-1 to TRBJ2-1; 14 nucleotides agree with TRBD2. Unmatched junction bases numbered 5, after V lost 4 bases and J lost 8 bases. This CDR3 contains 15 residues. Germline CDR1 SGHRS, CDR2 YFSETQ. The whole variable domain, filled in from reference TRBV5-1 and TRBJ2-1, reads KAGVTQTPRYLIKTRGQQVTLSCSPISGHRSVSWYQQTPGQGLQFLFEYFSETQRNKGNFPGRFSGRQFSNSRSEMNVSTLELGDSALYLCASSEGLAGDYEQFFGPGTRLTVL.

This chain joins TRBV9 and TRBJ2-1, with TRBD2 matching over 7 bases. J gave up 4 bases and V 2 bases, and 6 bases lay outside the gene matches. Germline values: CDR1 SGDLS, CDR2 YYNGEE. The CDR3 length is 15 residues. The CDR3 sequence: CASSVLGGGYNEQFF. In DNA form, the CDR3 reads TGTGCCAGCAGCGTGTTGGGCGGGGGATACAATGAGCAGTTCTTC.

The J gene is TRBJ2-1, the V gene TRBV7-3, with 14 bases identical to TRBD2. V shed 5 bases and J 3 bases; nucleotides not matched to a gene: 6. The CDR3 runs 17 residues. The germline CDR1 and CDR2 sequences are SGHTA and FQGTGA. The CDR3 sequence: CASSPGTSGSIYNEQFF. The CDR3 DNA reads as TGTGCCAGCAGCCCTGGGACTAGCGGGAGCATCTACAATGAGCAGTTCTTC.

The chain couples TRBV7-3 to TRBJ2-1; D is undetermined. There are 15 residues in the CDR3. Trimming took 3 bases from V and 0 from J, leaving 9 bases between them. CDR1 and CDR2 (germline): SGHTA, FQGTGA. The CDR3 loop reads CASSLGKSSYNEQFF. The CDR3 DNA sequence: TGTGCCAGCAGCTTGGGGAAAAGCTCCTACAATGAGCAGTTCTTC.

CDR3 sequence: CASSFRGPLEQYF. For the CDR3, the DNA is TGTGCCAGCAGTTTCCGGGGGCCCCTGGAGCAGTACTTC. The chain couples TRBV28 to TRBJ2-7, with D perhaps being TRBD1 or TRBD2 (6 bases each). CDR3 size: 13 residues. Germline CDR1 MDHEN, CDR2 SYDVKM. V shed 3 bases and J shed 7 bases, with 13 bases lying between them.